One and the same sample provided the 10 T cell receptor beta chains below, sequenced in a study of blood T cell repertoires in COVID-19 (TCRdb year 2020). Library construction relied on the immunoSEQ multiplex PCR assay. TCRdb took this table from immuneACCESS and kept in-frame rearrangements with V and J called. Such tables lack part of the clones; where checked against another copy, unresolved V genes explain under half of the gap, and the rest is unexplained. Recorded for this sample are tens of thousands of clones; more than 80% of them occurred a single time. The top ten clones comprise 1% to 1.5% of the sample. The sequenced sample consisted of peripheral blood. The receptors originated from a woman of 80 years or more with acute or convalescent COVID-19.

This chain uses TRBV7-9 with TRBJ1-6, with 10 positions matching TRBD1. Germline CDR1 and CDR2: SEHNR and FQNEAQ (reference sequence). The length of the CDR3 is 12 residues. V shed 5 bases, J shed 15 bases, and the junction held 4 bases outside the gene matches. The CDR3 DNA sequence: TGTGCCAGCAGCACCGGACAGGGGGTCCTCCACTTT. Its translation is CASSTGQGVLHF.

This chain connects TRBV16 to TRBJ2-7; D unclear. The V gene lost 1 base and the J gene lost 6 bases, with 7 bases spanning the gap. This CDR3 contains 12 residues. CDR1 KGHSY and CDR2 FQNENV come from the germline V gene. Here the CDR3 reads CASSQFTGEQYF. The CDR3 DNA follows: TGTGCCAGCAGCCAATTTACGGGCGAGCAGTACTTC.

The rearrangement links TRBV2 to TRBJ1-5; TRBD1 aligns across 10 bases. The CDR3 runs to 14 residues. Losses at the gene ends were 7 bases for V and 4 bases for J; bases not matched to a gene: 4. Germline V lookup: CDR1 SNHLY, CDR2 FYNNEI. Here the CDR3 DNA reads TGTGCCAGCACAAAGGGACAGGGGAATCAGCCCCAGCATTTT. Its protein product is CASTKGQGNQPQHF.

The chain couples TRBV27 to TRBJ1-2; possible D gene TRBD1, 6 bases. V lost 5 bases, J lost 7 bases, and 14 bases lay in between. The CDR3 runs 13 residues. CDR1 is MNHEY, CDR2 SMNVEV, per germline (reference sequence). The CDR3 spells CASSLQGMAGYTF. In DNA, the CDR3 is TGTGCCAGCAGTCTACAGGGTATGGCTGGCTACACCTTC.

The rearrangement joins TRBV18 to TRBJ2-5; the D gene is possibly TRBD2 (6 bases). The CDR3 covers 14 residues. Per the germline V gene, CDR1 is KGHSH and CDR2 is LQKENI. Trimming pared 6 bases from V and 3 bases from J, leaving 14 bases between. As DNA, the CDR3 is TGTGCCAGCTCCCCTTACTCGGGGGAAGAGACCCAGTACTTC. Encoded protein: CASSPYSGEETQYF.

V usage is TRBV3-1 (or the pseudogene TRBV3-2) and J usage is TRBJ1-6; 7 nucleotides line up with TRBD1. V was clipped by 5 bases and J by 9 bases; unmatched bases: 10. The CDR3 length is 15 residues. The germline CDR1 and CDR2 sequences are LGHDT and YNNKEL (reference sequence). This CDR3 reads CASSSHQGVGSPLHF. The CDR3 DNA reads TGTGCCAGCAGCTCACATCAGGGGGTTGGTTCACCCCTCCACTTT.

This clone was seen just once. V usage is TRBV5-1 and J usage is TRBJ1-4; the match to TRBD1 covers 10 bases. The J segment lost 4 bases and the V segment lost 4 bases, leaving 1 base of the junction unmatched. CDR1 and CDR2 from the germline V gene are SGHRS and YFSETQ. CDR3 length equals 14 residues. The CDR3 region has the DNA TGCGCCAGCAGCCGGGACAGGGGTAATGAAAAACTGTTTTTT. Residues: CASSRDRGNEKLFF.

In DNA form, the CDR3 reads TGTGCCAGCAGCGACTCAAGCGCCGGCCGGGATACGCAGTATTTT. Translated: CASSDSSAGRDTQYF. The V call is TRBV7-3, the J call TRBJ2-3, with D unclear. Trimming stripped 5 bases from V and 6 bases from J, with 18 bases between. Germline V gene lookup returns CDR1 SGHTA and CDR2 FQGTGA. CDR3 size: 15 residues. Filled out from reference TRBV7-3 and TRBJ2-3, the complete variable domain reads GAGVSQTPSNKVTEKGKYVELRCDPISGHTALYWYRQSLGQGPEFLIYFQGTGAADDSGLPNDRFFAVRPEGSVSTLKIQRTERGDSAVYLCASSDSSAGRDTQYFGPGTRLTVL.

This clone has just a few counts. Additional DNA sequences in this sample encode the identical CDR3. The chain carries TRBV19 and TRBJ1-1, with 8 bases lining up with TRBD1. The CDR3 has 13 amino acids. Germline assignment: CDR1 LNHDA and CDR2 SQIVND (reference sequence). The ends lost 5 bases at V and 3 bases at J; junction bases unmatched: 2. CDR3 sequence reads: CASSLQGDTEAFF. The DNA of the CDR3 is TGTGCCAGTAGTCTACAGGGGGACACTGAAGCTTTCTTT.

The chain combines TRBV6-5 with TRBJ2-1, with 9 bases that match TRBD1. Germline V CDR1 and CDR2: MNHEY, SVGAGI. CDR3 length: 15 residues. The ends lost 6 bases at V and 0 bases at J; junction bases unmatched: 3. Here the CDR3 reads CASSETGGSYNEQFF. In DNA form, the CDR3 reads TGTGCCAGCAGCGAGACAGGGGGCTCCTACAATGAGCAGTTCTTC.